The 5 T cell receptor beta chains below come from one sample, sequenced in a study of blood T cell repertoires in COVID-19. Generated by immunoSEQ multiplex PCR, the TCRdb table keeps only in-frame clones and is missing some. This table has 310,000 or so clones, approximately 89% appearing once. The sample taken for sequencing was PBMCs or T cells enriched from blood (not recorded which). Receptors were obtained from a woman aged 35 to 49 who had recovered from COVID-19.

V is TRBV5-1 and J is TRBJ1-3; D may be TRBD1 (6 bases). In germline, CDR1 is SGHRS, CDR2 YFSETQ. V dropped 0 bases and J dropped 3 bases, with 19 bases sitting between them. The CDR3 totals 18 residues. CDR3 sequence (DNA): TGCGCCAGCAGCTTGGCCGTGCGGGGGCGCACCGGTGGAAACACCATATATTTT. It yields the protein CASSLAVRGRTGGNTIYF.

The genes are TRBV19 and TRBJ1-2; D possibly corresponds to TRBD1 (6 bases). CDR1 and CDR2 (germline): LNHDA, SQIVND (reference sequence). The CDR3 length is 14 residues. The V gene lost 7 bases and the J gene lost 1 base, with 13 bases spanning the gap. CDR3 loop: CASTRDNRNYGYTF. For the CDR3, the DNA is TGTGCCAGTACCCGGGACAACCGTAACTATGGCTACACCTTC.

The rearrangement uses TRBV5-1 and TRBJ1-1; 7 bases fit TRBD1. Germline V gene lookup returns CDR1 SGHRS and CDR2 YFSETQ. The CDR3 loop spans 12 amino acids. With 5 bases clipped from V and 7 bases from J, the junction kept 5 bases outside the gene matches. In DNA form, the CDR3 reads TGCGCCAGCAGAGAAAGACAGGGTGAAGCTTTCTTT. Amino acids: CASRERQGEAFF.

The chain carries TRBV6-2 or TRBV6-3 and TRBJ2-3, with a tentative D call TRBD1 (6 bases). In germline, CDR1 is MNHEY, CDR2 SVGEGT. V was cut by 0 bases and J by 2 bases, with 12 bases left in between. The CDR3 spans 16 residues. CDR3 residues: CASSYSPGDITDTQYF. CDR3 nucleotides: TGTGCCAGCAGTTACTCGCCAGGGGATATCACAGATACGCAGTATTTT.

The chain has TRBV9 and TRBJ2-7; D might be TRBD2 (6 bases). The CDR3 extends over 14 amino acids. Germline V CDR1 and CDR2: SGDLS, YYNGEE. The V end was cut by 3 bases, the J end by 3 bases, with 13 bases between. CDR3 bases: TGTGCCAGCAGCGCGGGGGAGGAATACTACGAGCAGTACTTC. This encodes CASSAGEEYYEQYF.